A single sample gave rise to the 17 T cell receptor beta chains below, sequenced in a study of TIL therapy for anti-PD-1-resistant metastatic lung cancer. Indicated time point: pre-treatment sample, taken before nivolumab and TIL therapy. This was the immunoSEQ v3 assay. Assay: immunoSEQ multiplex PCR; the TCRdb copy retains only in-frame clones and omits some. The repertoire holds tens of thousands of clones, with roughly 80% as singletons. Specimen: blood, collected at baseline. These receptors all stem from a person between 25 and 80 years old with non-small cell lung cancer.

The genes are TRBV10-1 and TRBJ2-3; the D gene is possibly TRBD2 (5 bases). CDR1 WNHNN and CDR2 SYGVQD come from the germline V gene (reference sequence). The length of the CDR3 is 14 residues. The V gene lost 0 bases and the J gene lost 5 bases, with 9 bases spanning the gap. CDR3: CASSESKGGDTQYF. CDR3 coding DNA: TGCGCCAGCAGTGAGTCGAAAGGAGGAGATACGCAGTATTTT.

As for this clone: An end of the junction does not agree with germline; a read error may underlie this. This chain links TRBV5-5 with TRBJ2-6; D remains ambiguous. CDR1 is SGHKS and CDR2 is YYEKEE in the germline V gene (reference sequence). The length of the CDR3 is 17 residues. DNA of the CDR3: TGTGCCAGCTTGATCAATGTCCGCACAAAGTCGGGCCAACGTCCTGACTTC. It translates to CASLINVRTKSGQRPDF.

This chain connects TRBV13 to TRBJ1-1, with D unresolved. Germline CDR1 is PRHDT and CDR2 is FYEKMQ (reference sequence). CDR3 length equals 14 residues. V was trimmed by 0 bases and J by 1 base, leaving 6 bases between them. Here the CDR3 DNA reads TGTGCCAGCAGCTTAGGACGGTCGAACACTGAAGCTTTCTTT. The encoded protein is CASSLGRSNTEAFF. The full variable domain, in which reference TRBV13 and TRBJ1-1 provide the parts outside the CDR3, is AAGVIQSPRHLIKEKRETATLKCYPIPRHDTVYWYQQGPGQDPQFLISFYEKMQSDKGSIPDRFSAQQFSDYHSELNMSSLELGDSALYFCASSLGRSNTEAFFGQGTRLTVV.

V gene TRBV7-9 combines with J gene TRBJ2-3; TRBD2 aligns across 13 bases. Germline values: CDR1 SEHNR, CDR2 FQNEAQ (reference sequence). After removal of 5 bases from V and 7 bases from J, the junction contained 12 bases not matched to a gene. This CDR3 is built from 17 residues. The CDR3 spells CASSVNPGLAGENTQYF. The CDR3, as DNA: TGTGCCAGCAGCGTAAACCCCGGACTAGCGGGAGAAAATACGCAGTATTTT. Full variable domain (rest looked up from reference TRBV7-9 and TRBJ2-3): DTGVSQNPRHKITKRGQNVTFRCDPISEHNRLYWYRQTLGQGPEFLTYFQNEAQLEKSRLLSDRFSAERPKGSFSTLEIQRTEQGDSAMYLCASSVNPGLAGENTQYFGPGTRLTVL.

This chain uses TRBV28 with TRBJ2-3; no reliable D call. From germline, CDR1 is MDHEN and CDR2 SYDVKM. The CDR3 is made up of 16 amino acids. V was trimmed by 5 bases and J by 2 bases, leaving 17 bases between them. The CDR3 sequence is CASSVFRGRDTDTQYF. The DNA for the CDR3 is TGTGCCAGCAGTGTGTTTCGCGGACGAGACACAGATACGCAGTATTTT.

The chain couples TRBV27 to TRBJ2-3; D perhaps matches TRBD1 (5 bases). Trimming removed 6 bases at V and 1 base at J, with 14 bases between. This CDR3 spans 15 amino acids. Germline CDR1 is MNHEY and CDR2 is SMNVEV (reference sequence). The CDR3 nucleotides are TGTGCCAGCAGCCGAAACCCCAGGGGCACAGATACGCAGTATTTT. This encodes CASSRNPRGTDTQYF.

This sequence joins TRBV30 and TRBJ2-5, with TRBD1 identical over 8 bases. CDR3 size: 17 residues. CDR1 and CDR2 (germline): GTSNPN, SVGIG (reference sequence). V shed 4 bases, J shed 3 bases, and the junction held 16 bases outside the gene matches. The chain's CDR3 is CAWNSGTGGFVEETQYF. The CDR3 DNA is TGTGCCTGGAACTCCGGGACAGGAGGCTTTGTAGAAGAGACCCAGTACTTC.

V usage is TRBV4-2 and J usage is TRBJ2-1, with D tentatively TRBD2 (5 bases). Per germline, CDR1 LGHNA and CDR2 YNFKEQ. The CDR3 totals 15 residues. The germline V and J ends were trimmed by 4 bases and 0 bases, with 10 bases remaining between them. DNA for the CDR3: TGTGCCAGCAGCCCGAGCGGTAGCTCCTACAATGAGCAGTTCTTC. Its translation: CASSPSGSSYNEQFF.

The rearrangement links TRBV7-2 to TRBJ1-5, with D possibly TRBD1 on 5 matching bases. The V end lost 4 bases, the J end lost 1 base, and 11 bases lay between the germline ends. The CDR3 extends over 15 amino acids. Per the germline V gene, CDR1 is SGHTA and CDR2 is FQGNSA. The CDR3 coding sequence is TGTGCCAGCAGCTCCAGGGAGGGGAGCAATCAGCCCCAGCATTTT. Translated: CASSSREGSNQPQHF.

As DNA, the CDR3 is TGTGCCAGCAGCCATGGGACCCGCACAGATACGCAGTATTTT. This translates into CASSHGTRTDTQYF. The chain joins TRBV14 to TRBJ2-3; perhaps D is TRBD1 or TRBD2 (5 bases each). The CDR3 sequence is 14 residues long. V was shortened by 3 bases and J by 1 base, with 8 bases between the two germline ends. CDR1 and CDR2 from the germline V gene are SGHDN and FVKESK.

In this sample, this clone turned up once. This chain joins TRBV5-1 and TRBJ1-5, with D possibly TRBD1 on 5 matching bases. Germline assignment: CDR1 SGHRS and CDR2 YFSETQ. The CDR3 length is 16 residues. Trimming shortened V by 4 bases and J by 6 bases, and 20 bases separated the two germline ends. CDR3 region: CASSPGDVGSGQPQHF. The CDR3 bases are TGCGCCAGCAGCCCGGGGGACGTCGGAAGTGGTCAGCCCCAGCATTTT.

The rearrangement links TRBV19 to TRBJ2-3; 7 nucleotides line up with TRBD2. The germline V gene encodes CDR1 LNHDA and CDR2 SQIVND (reference sequence). Trimming at V came to 4 bases and at J to 3 bases, leaving 7 bases not matched to a gene. The CDR3 runs 15 residues. The chain's CDR3 is CASSTAGAGTDTQYF. The CDR3 coding sequence is TGTGCCAGTAGTACGGCGGGAGCAGGAACAGATACGCAGTATTTT.

The genes are TRBV19 and TRBJ2-2; D may be TRBD2 (5 bases). The CDR3 is 14 amino acids. CDR1 and CDR2 (germline): LNHDA, SQIVND (reference sequence). The V gene lost 7 bases and the J gene lost 2 bases, with 11 bases spanning the gap. CDR3 in DNA: TGTGCCAGTATAAGAGGAGGTAACACCGGGGAGCTGTTTTTT. As protein: CASIRGGNTGELFF.

The CDR3 coding sequence is TGTGCCAGCACCGTAACAGGGGCAGCCAAAAACATTCAGTACTTC. Translating gives CASTVTGAAKNIQYF. The chain recombines TRBV11-3 with TRBJ2-4; 7 bases align to TRBD1. Germline CDR1 reads SGHNT; CDR2 reads YENEEA. There are 15 residues in the CDR3. Unmatched junction bases numbered 6, after V lost 7 bases and J lost 0 bases.

The V call is TRBV6-1, the J call TRBJ1-1, with D uncertain. V shed 6 bases and J shed 0 bases, with 8 bases lying between them. The germline gives CDR1 MNHNS, CDR2 SASEGT. This CDR3 comprises 13 residues. Written as DNA, the CDR3 is TGTGCCAGCAGGACGGCTTTGAACACTGAAGCTTTCTTT. Translated, it gives CASRTALNTEAFF.

The rearrangement links TRBV15 to TRBJ2-6, with 9 nucleotides matching TRBD1. The CDR3 covers 20 residues. Germline V gene lookup returns CDR1 LNHNV and CDR2 YYDKDF (reference sequence). Trimming cost V 1 base and J 1 base; bases outside gene matches: 11. The CDR3 bases are TGTGCCACCAGCAGAGGGACAGGGGTAAGAGGAAGGTCTGGGGCCAACGTCCTGACTTTC. It specifies CATSRGTGVRGRSGANVLTF. Variable domain in full (rest from reference TRBV15 and TRBJ2-6): DAMVIQNPRYQVTQFGKPVTLSCSQTLNHNVMYWYQQKSSQAPKLLFHYYDKDFNNEADTPDNFQSRRPNTSFCFLDIRSPGLGDTAMYLCATSRGTGVRGRSGANVLTFGAGSRLTVL.

In nucleotides, the CDR3 is TGTGCCAGCAGTAAGGACAGTCGGTATAACTATGGCTACACCTTC. Protein: CASSKDSRYNYGYTF. The chain combines TRBV2 with TRBJ1-2; D might be TRBD1 (6 bases). V lost 5 bases, J lost 1 base, and 14 bases lay in between. Germline V gene data show CDR1 as SNHLY and CDR2 as FYNNEI. CDR3 length equals 15 residues.